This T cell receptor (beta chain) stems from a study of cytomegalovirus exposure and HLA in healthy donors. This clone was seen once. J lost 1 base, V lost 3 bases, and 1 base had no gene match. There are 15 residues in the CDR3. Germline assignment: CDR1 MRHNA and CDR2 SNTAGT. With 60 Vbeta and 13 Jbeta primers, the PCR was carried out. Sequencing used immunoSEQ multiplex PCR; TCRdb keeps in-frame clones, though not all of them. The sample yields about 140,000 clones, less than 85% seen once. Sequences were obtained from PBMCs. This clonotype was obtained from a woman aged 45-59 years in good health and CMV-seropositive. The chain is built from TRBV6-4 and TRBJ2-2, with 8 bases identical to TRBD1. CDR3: CASSEGTGNTGELFF. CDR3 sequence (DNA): TGTGCCAGCAGTGAGGGGACAGGGAACACCGGGGAGCTGTTTTTT.